The 25 T cell receptor beta chains below come from one sample, sequenced in a study of response to subunit inactivated influenza vaccine. TCRdb itself ran the RT-PCR reads through MiXCR, one entry per CDR3 protein. This sample has 450,000 to 600,000 distinct CDR3 sequences, with 16% found just once. This specimen consisted of CD4+ T cells sorted from PBMCs, obtained less than 30 months after vaccination. The source is a man between 50 and 75 years old who received an inactivated influenza vaccine.

This clonotype has at least ten counts. The V gene is TRBV9, the J gene TRBJ2-1; the D gene is possibly TRBD1 (6 bases). There are 15 residues in the CDR3. Trimming took 3 bases from V and 1 from J, leaving 11 bases between them. CDR1 and CDR2 (germline): SGDLS, YYNGEE. The CDR3 DNA sequence: TGTGCCAGCAGCGGAGGACAGCGTTCCTACAATGAGCAGTTCTTC. Its protein product is CASSGGQRSYNEQFF. Based on the CDR3 plus reference TRBV9 and TRBJ2-1, the full variable domain is DSGVTQTPKHLITATGQRVTLRCSPRSGDLSVYWYQQSLDQGLQFLIQYYNGEERAKGNILERFSAQQFPDLHSELNLSSLELGDSALYFCASSGGQRSYNEQFFGPGTRLTVL.

This clonotype has only a few counts. In DNA, the CDR3 is TGTGCCAGCCATAGTCACGGGGAGCTGTTTTTT. This translates into CASHSHGELFF. The chain carries TRBV6-2 or TRBV6-3 and TRBJ2-2; unclear D gene. The length of the CDR3 is 11 residues. Trimming stripped 8 bases from V and 7 bases from J, with 8 bases between. Germline CDR1 is MNHEY and CDR2 is SVGEGT.

In its sample, this clonotype was seen a few times. V gene TRBV21-1 combines with J gene TRBJ2-7; TRBD1 reflects the table's D call only, with no check against the DNA. TRBV21-1 is described as a pseudogene. The CDR3 covers 15 residues. The CDR3 DNA reads as TGTGCCAGCAGCAAAAAGGGCAGGGGGGCTTACGAGCAGTACTTC. Translating it yields CASSKKGRGAYEQYF.

This clonotype has only a few counts. The rearrangement joins TRBV5-1 to TRBJ2-2, with 7 nucleotides matching TRBD1. This CDR3 is built from 17 residues. Germline V gene sequence: CDR1 SGHRS, CDR2 YFSETQ. The trim removed 4 bases at V and 0 bases at J, leaving 9 bases unmatched. CDR3 region: CASSQLGTAANTGELFF. The CDR3 coding sequence is TGCGCCAGCAGCCAGCTTGGGACAGCTGCGAACACCGGGGAGCTGTTTTTT.

For the CDR3, the DNA is TGTGCCAGCAGCTTGGGGCTAGCGGGCGTGTCCCTCTACGAGCAGTACTTC. Residues: CASSLGLAGVSLYEQYF. The chain carries TRBV7-9 and TRBJ2-7, with TRBD2 matching over 8 bases. The CDR3 loop spans 17 amino acids. With 3 bases clipped from V and 3 bases from J, the junction kept 13 bases outside the gene matches. Germline V lookup: CDR1 SEHNR, CDR2 FQNEAQ (reference sequence).

The chain uses TRBV11-1 and TRBJ2-1; D uncertain. Trimming pared 2 bases from V and 0 bases from J, leaving 20 bases between. CDR3 length equals 19 residues. The germline V gene has CDR1 SGHAT and CDR2 FQDESV (reference sequence). This CDR3 is CASSLTGLRRASSYNEQFF. In DNA form, the CDR3 reads TGTGCCAGCAGCTTAACCGGCCTACGCCGCGCGAGCTCCTACAATGAGCAGTTCTTC.

This clonotype was detected ten times or more. J is TRBJ2-5 and V is TRBV18; 7 positions agree with TRBD1. This CDR3 has 12 residues. In germline, CDR1 is KGHSH, CDR2 LQKENI. Trimming took 8 bases from V and 4 from J; bases not matched to a gene: 4. CDR3 bases: TGTGCCAGCAGCCCAGGGGGAGAGACCCAGTACTTC. Protein: CASSPGGETQYF.

This clonotype has only a few counts. At one end the junction does not follow the germline gene, possibly because of a read error. The chain has TRBV11-2 and TRBJ2-1; D remains ambiguous. This CDR3 is built from 15 residues. Germline lookup yields CDR1 SGHAT and CDR2 FQNNGV. The CDR3, as DNA: TGTGCCAGCAGCTTAGACCAAATCAAGCGCGATCGTTCGGTCTTC. Protein sequence: CASSLDQIKRDRSVF.

V usage is TRBV5-1 and J usage is TRBJ2-1; 9 bases fit TRBD1. Germline values: CDR1 SGHRS, CDR2 YFSETQ. This CDR3 has 15 residues. V was pared by 4 bases and J by 6 bases, with 8 bases of the junction left unmatched. For the CDR3, the DNA is TGCGCCAGCAGCCGCACGGGACAGGGAGCCAATGAGCAGTTCTTC. As protein: CASSRTGQGANEQFF.

In its sample, this clonotype was seen many times. The rearrangement uses TRBV14 and TRBJ2-3; D is unresolved. CDR3 size: 12 residues. Trimming shortened V by 0 bases and J by 8 bases, and 6 bases separated the two germline ends. Looked up from germline, CDR1 is SGHDN and CDR2 is FVKESK. The CDR3 loop reads CASSQERITQYF. The CDR3 DNA sequence: TGTGCCAGCAGCCAAGAGCGCATTACGCAGTATTTT.

The rearrangement joins TRBV6-1 to TRBJ1-2, with 7 bases aligning to TRBD1. The germline V gene has CDR1 MNHNS and CDR2 SASEGT. This CDR3 has 14 amino acids. Trimming at V came to 6 bases and at J to 8 bases, leaving 12 bases not matched to a gene. The CDR3 DNA reads TGTGCCAGCAGCCGACAGGGCCTATCGGGAGGCTACACCTTC. It specifies CASSRQGLSGGYTF.

This CDR3 reads CATSRDVFGSQPQHF. Here the CDR3 DNA reads TGTGCCACCAGCAGGGATGTCTTCGGTAGTCAGCCCCAGCATTTT. This chain links TRBV15 with TRBJ1-5; D call uncertain. This CDR3 comprises 15 residues. Germline CDR1 is LNHNV and CDR2 is YYDKDF (reference sequence). The germline V and J ends were trimmed by 3 bases and 6 bases, with 15 bases remaining between them.

This sequence joins TRBV4-1 and TRBJ1-4; 9 positions match TRBD1. After removal of 3 bases from V and 8 bases from J, the junction contained 7 bases not matched to a gene. The CDR3 runs to 15 residues. The germline gives CDR1 MGHRA, CDR2 YSYEKL. The CDR3 DNA follows: TGCGCCAGCAGCCAGGCCGGGACAGGGAAAGAAAAACTGTTTTTT. Amino acids: CASSQAGTGKEKLFF.

The CDR3 nucleotides are TGTGCCAGCAGTCGGACGGTGAGCTCCTATAATTCACCCCTCCACTTT. Protein: CASSRTVSSYNSPLHF. V is TRBV12-3 or TRBV12-4 and J is TRBJ1-6; no firm D call. The CDR3 contains 16 residues. Trimming removed 5 bases from V and 0 bases from J, with 11 bases in between.

The table lists this clonotype with a few counts. The rearrangement uses TRBV5-1 and TRBJ2-3; 9 nucleotides agree with TRBD1. CDR3 length: 17 amino acids. Germline lookup yields CDR1 SGHRS and CDR2 YFSETQ. With 3 bases clipped from V and 1 base from J, the junction kept 9 bases outside the gene matches. CDR3 nucleotides: TGCGCCAGCAGCTATAAATCCTGGACAGGGGGCACAGATACGCAGTATTTT. This translates into CASSYKSWTGGTDTQYF.

This clonotype occurred many times. CDR3 amino acids: CASKSGQTIYEQYF. The DNA of the CDR3 is TGTGCCAGTAAAAGTGGACAGACTATCTACGAGCAGTACTTC. The rearrangement links TRBV6-1 to TRBJ2-7, with TRBD1 as a possible D gene (6 bases). V was clipped by 9 bases and J by 3 bases, with 18 bases between them. The CDR3 has 14 residues. CDR1 is MNHNS, CDR2 SASEGT, per germline.

This clonotype was counted a few times. The chain recombines TRBV12-3 or TRBV12-4 with TRBJ2-2; 13 nucleotides align to TRBD2. This CDR3 is 21 amino acids long. V lost 6 bases, J lost 5 bases, and 21 bases stayed unmatched. CDR3 DNA sequence: TGTGCCAGCAGGTTATTGGGGCCTCCTGGGACTAGCGGGATAAAGACCGGGGAGCTGTTTTTT. Translated, it gives CASRLLGPPGTSGIKTGELFF.

There are a few counts of this clonotype. CDR3 amino acids: CSAHRQQKETQYF. The DNA of the CDR3 is TGCAGTGCTCACAGACAGCAAAAAGAGACCCAGTACTTC. The rearrangement uses TRBV20-1 and TRBJ2-5; TRBD1 might be the D (5 bases). This CDR3 comprises 13 residues. Germline V gene sequence: CDR1 DFQATT, CDR2 SNEGSKA (reference sequence). The V gene lost 5 bases and the J gene lost 3 bases, with 13 bases spanning the gap.

This clonotype appeared many times. The CDR3 coding sequence is TGTGCCAGCAGTTCATTTTACAGGAAGAAGGACGCAGGCTACACCTTC. Protein: CASSSFYRKKDAGYTF. The rearrangement joins TRBV27 to TRBJ1-2; D may be TRBD1 (5 bases). The germline V and J ends were trimmed by 4 bases and 8 bases, with 23 bases remaining between them. The CDR3 runs 16 residues. The germline CDR1 and CDR2 sequences are MNHEY and SMNVEV (reference sequence).

The chain recombines TRBV28 with TRBJ2-7, with D perhaps being TRBD1 or TRBD2 (5 bases each). The CDR3 sequence is 14 residues long. The V end lost 8 bases, the J end lost 3 bases, and 17 bases lay between the germline ends. Germline CDR1 MDHEN, CDR2 SYDVKM. The CDR3 is CASRRPGTDYEQYF. The CDR3 DNA reads as TGTGCCAGCCGTCGACCCGGGACGGACTACGAGCAGTACTTC. Drawing the rest from reference TRBV28 and TRBJ2-7, the complete variable domain is DVKVTQSSRYLVKRTGEKVFLECVQDMDHENMFWYRQDPGLGLRLIYFSYDVKMKEKGDIPEGYSVSREKKERFSLILESASTNQTSMYLCASRRPGTDYEQYFGPGTRLTVT.

In this sample, this clonotype turned up a few times. The rearrangement joins TRBV20-1 to TRBJ2-4; a weak D match, TRBD1 (5 bases). The CDR3 runs 16 residues. Looked up from germline, CDR1 is DFQATT and CDR2 is SNEGSKA (reference sequence). Between the trimmed V and J ends, which lost 6 bases and 1 base, there was a span of 19 bases. The CDR3 sequence is CSARVRTPGAKNIQYF. Here the CDR3 DNA reads TGCAGTGCCAGGGTGAGGACACCTGGGGCCAAAAACATTCAGTACTTC.

This clonotype was seen ten or more times. The chain recombines TRBV28 with TRBJ2-3, with D uncertain. The V end was cut by 3 bases, the J end by 2 bases, with 18 bases between. Germline lookup yields CDR1 MDHEN and CDR2 SYDVKM. CDR3 length: 17 amino acids. CDR3 DNA: TGTGCCAGCAGTTTGCCATGGATCCTACAAGCCACAGATACGCAGTATTTT. Its protein product is CASSLPWILQATDTQYF.

The chain uses TRBV5-1 and TRBJ2-7, with D perhaps being TRBD1 or TRBD2 (5 bases each). The CDR3 spans 15 residues. With 4 bases removed from V and 0 bases from J, the gap between germline ends came to 14 bases. CDR1 SGHRS and CDR2 YFSETQ come from the germline V gene. The chain's CDR3 is CASSGGGGSSYEQYF. Written as DNA, the CDR3 is TGCGCCAGCAGCGGTGGTGGGGGAAGCTCCTACGAGCAGTACTTC.

This rearrangement joins TRBV7-9 to TRBJ2-5, with D unclear. V was shortened by 5 bases and J by 4 bases, with 14 bases between the two germline ends. The CDR3 length is 14 residues. Per germline, CDR1 SEHNR and CDR2 FQNEAQ (reference sequence). The CDR3 protein is CASSPRIERETQYF. In nucleotides, the CDR3 is TGTGCCAGCAGCCCAAGGATCGAGCGAGAGACCCAGTACTTC.

This clonotype was recorded many times. The CDR3 region is CASSQRTSGIYEQYF. The CDR3 region has the DNA TGTGCCAGCAGCCAGAGAACTAGCGGGATCTACGAGCAGTACTTC. The rearrangement uses TRBV5-6 and TRBJ2-7; TRBD2 matches 10 bases. CDR1 and CDR2 (germline): SGHDT, YYEEEE. With V trimmed by 4 bases and J by 3 bases, 7 bases remained unmatched. There are 15 residues in the CDR3. Full variable domain (outside the CDR3, taken from reference TRBV5-6 and TRBJ2-7): DAGVTQSPTHLIKTRGQQVTLRCSPKSGHDTVSWYQQALGQGPQFIFQYYEEEERQRGNFPDRFSGHQFPNYSSELNVNALLLGDSALYLCASSQRTSGIYEQYFGPGTRLTVT.